This TCR beta chain originates from a study of tumor-infiltrating lymphocytes in localized non-small cell lung cancer. Notes on the study in general: TCR sequencing covered a subset of patients with enough tissue. Tumors had more T cell infiltration than uninvolved lung, per TCRbeta sequencing and CD3 counts. Tumor T-cell fraction was not associated with recurrence-free survival.

Sequencing was performed with immunoSEQ multiplex PCR; in TCRdb, only in-frame clones are kept and a portion is missing. This table holds about 14,000 clones, around 81% found once. V lost 5 bases and J lost 9; bases outside the gene matches: 5. CDR1 is SQVTM, CDR2 ANQGSEA, per germline. The CDR3 is made up of 11 amino acids. This clone was observed a handful of times. Its antigen remains unidentified. Sequenced sample: lung tumor tissue. V gene TRBV29-1 combines with J gene TRBJ2-7; 9 nucleotides align to TRBD1. This TCR was sampled from a human donor with non-small cell lung cancer. The CDR3 DNA follows: TGCAGCGTTTCAACAGGGGGCTGGCAGTACTTC. Its translation: CSVSTGGWQYF.